The source of this T cell receptor (beta chain) is a study of T-cell reconstitution after alpha-beta-depleted transplantation in children. Study-wide results and caveats: It was reported that alpha-beta T cells came from several hundred expanded graft clones (about two months after transplant). The authors attributed T-cell counts and diversity one year after transplant mostly to newly produced T cells. It was surviving recipient T cells and thymic progenitors that gave some patients high TCRbeta diversity at day 60.

During its preparation, the TCRbeta library received unique molecular identifiers. One entry per CDR3 protein, called by TCRdb with MiXCR from the PCR reads. This table holds about 600,000 distinct CDR3 sequences, 10% to 15% found once. In the case of this clonotype: Its antigen is unidentified.

Germline loops: CDR1 MNHEY, CDR2 SMNVEV (reference sequence). There are 15 residues in the CDR3. V shed 6 bases, J shed 3 bases, and the junction held 10 bases outside the gene matches. This TCR was recovered from a male patient aged 5 to 17 who had a stem cell transplant for acute myeloid leukemia, so the T cells may come from the graft donor. The chain has TRBV27 and TRBJ1-1; 7 nucleotides line up with TRBD1. This material consisted of PBMCs, mostly from graft donor cells, taken 360 days after TCRalphabeta/CD19-depleted stem cell transplant. The DNA for the CDR3 is TGTGCCAGCAGGTACGCGACAGGGCGGGACACTGAAGCTTTCTTT. It codes for CASRYATGRDTEAFF.